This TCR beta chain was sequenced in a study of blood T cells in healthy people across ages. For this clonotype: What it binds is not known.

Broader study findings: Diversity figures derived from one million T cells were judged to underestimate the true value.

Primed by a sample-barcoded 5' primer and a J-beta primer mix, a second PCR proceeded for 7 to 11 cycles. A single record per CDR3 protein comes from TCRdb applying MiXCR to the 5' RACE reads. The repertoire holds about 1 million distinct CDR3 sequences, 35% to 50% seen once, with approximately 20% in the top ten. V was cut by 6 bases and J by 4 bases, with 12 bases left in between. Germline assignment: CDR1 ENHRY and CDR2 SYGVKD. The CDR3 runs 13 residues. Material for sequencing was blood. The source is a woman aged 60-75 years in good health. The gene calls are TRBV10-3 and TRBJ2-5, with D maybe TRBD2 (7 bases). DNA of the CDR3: TGTGCCATCAGCTACAGGGAGGGAGAGACCCAGTACTTC. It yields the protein CAISYREGETQYF.